This T cell receptor beta chain was sequenced for a study of response to subunit inactivated influenza vaccine. Using its own MiXCR run on the RT-PCR reads, TCRdb lists one record per CDR3 protein. The data show over 750,000 distinct CDR3 sequences, 21% seen once. Study conclusions and caveats: The authors offered the suggestion that each seasonal influenza vaccination recruits few new T cells.

CDR1 and CDR2 from the germline V gene are DFQATT and SNEGSKA (reference sequence). The length of the CDR3 is 14 residues. V dropped 5 bases and J dropped 3; count of bases not matched to a gene: 8. With respect to this clonotype: Its cognate antigen is unknown.

The sequence was obtained from a man between 45 and 60 years old who received an inactivated influenza vaccine. The sequencing used PBMCs from blood, collected roughly 5 days after vaccination. The gene calls are TRBV20-1 and TRBJ2-7; 9 nucleotides line up with TRBD1. In DNA form, the CDR3 reads TGCAGTGCTCTGACAGGGGGGATTGGCTACGAGCAGTACTTC. Protein product: CSALTGGIGYEQYF.